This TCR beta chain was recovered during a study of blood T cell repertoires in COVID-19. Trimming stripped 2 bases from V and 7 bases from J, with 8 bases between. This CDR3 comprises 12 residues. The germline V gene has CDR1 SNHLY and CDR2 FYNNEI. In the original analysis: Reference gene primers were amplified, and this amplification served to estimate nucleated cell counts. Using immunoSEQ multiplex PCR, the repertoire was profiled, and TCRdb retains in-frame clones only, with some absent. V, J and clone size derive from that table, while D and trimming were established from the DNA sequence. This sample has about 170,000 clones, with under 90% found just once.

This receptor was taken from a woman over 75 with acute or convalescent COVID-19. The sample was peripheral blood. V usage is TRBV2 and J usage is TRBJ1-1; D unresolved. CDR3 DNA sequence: TGTGCCAGCAGTGAATCCCGCAGTGAAGCTTTCTTT. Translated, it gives CASSESRSEAFF. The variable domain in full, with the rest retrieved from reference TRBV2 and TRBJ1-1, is EPEVTQTPSHQVTQMGQEVILRCVPISNHLYFYWYRQILGQKVEFLVSFYNNEISEKSEIFDDQFSVERPDGSNFTLKIRSTKLEDSAMYFCASSESRSEAFFGQGTRLTVV.